This paragraph covers one TCR beta chain sequence. Which antigen it targets is not known. Per-base qualities were not stored, and no clone one base away is much larger. The same CDR3 is also encoded by other DNA sequences in this sample. The donors were healthy, HIV-negative adults who had no recently reported acute infections or vaccinations. All donors were Caucasian adults living in Nashville, Tennessee, USA. CD4+ T cells were enriched by magnetic negative selection; naive cells were then positively selected on CD45RA, and the negative fraction formed the memory subset. Blood was collected by leukapheresis, and PBMCs were isolated by Ficoll-Histopaque density gradient centrifugation and then cryopreserved in liquid nitrogen vapor phase. Purity and quantity of every magnetically sorted T cell population were checked by analytical flow cytometry. Genomic DNA was isolated from every sorted fraction and measured by UV absorbance on a Nanodrop 2000c.

The CDR3 holds 15 amino acids from the cysteine to the phenylalanine. CDR3 DNA only is kept here, 45 bases in frame from base 1. V trim: 1 base; J trim: 3 bases; unmatched bases: 0. CDR1 and CDR2, per the germline V gene, are SGHTA and FQGNSA. TCR CDR3 regions were amplified from genomic DNA by multiplex PCR using the deep immunoSEQ assay. Extracted genomic DNA from each cell subset was spread evenly across all wells of several immunoSEQ 96-well plates, with each plate serving as a replicate. Each replicate PCR for sorted subsets received about 0.2 ug genomic DNA, equal to roughly 33,000 T cell genomes. The purified libraries were quantified using a Qubit 3.0 fluorometer, sized with a Bioanalyzer 2100, and then quantified again using the KAPA Library Quantification kit. Every immunoSEQ 96-well plate was sequenced on a separate single-read 150-cycle Illumina NextSeq 550 flow cell. The original methods were these. Because the immunoSEQ output held only junctional sequences and lacked quality scores, the filtering could not match the filtering applied to full-length reads. To assign V/J genes and CDR3, sequences were annotated using PyIR, a Python wrapper for IgBLAST v1.9, with IMGT germline references. Any read was removed if the V/J assignment was weak (E-value above 1e-6), the CDR3 was missing, or the read contained stop codons, out-of-frame junctions, or ambiguous translated residues. V3J clonotypes were defined as sequences sharing an identical inferred V gene, J gene, and CDR3 amino acid sequence. To compute the percentage overlap between repertoires, the number of shared unique clonotypes was divided by the size of the smaller repertoire. RTK rarefaction, the Chao1 estimator, and Recon v2.1 estimates of unobserved clonotypes were used to assess repertoire richness. For all TCRbeta clonotypes obtained by the gDNA method from a few donors, generation probabilities were computed with OLGA. TCRdb re-hosts the immuneACCESS table, in-frame sequences only. Its copies lack some clones; in the studies checked, an unresolved V gene accounts for under half of them, and the cause for the rest is not known. The V and J calls and clone size are taken from that table; D and trimming were inferred from the DNA. The sample profile shows 1.4 million or so clones; just under 99% of them were found once. The ten largest clones add up to 0.36% of the sample.

This record comes from a study of shared clonotypes between healthy human individuals (TCRdb year 2020). A note on the overall study: The cohort included three men and a couple of women between 18 and 49 years of age. For each donor, CD4 naive and CD4 memory were each run on three plates, CD8 naive on two plates, and CD8 memory on one plate. To estimate repertoire size and how much clonotypes are shared between individuals, the study performed deep sequencing of blood TCR repertoires from a few healthy adults. Different laboratories and diverse techniques were used to prepare libraries and sequence TCR repertoires, to increase sequencing depth and limit assay-specific biases. Per donor, leukapheresis produced somewhere between about 0.94 and 8.9 billion PBMCs.

Study-wide findings and limitations: The genetic and exposure-history diversity represented was limited by the small number of donors. Based on pairwise subsampling, the degree of clonotype sharing among donors was expected to be affected by sequencing depth. Estimated clonotype richness was generally larger for naive than for memory subsets. Sharing across a few donors was observed for 4.5% to 6.5% of naive CD4, under 4% of naive CD8, 2% to 2.5% of memory CD4, and about 0.4% of memory CD8 clonotypes. Sampling was restricted to blood, and TCR repertoires in tissue are likely to differ from TCR repertoires in blood. Incomplete sequencing was indicated by rarefaction of sorted-subset datasets, despite the large sequencing depth. Compared with non-shared clonotypes, the clonotypes found in all four sorted-subset donors had higher generation probabilities.

Sequenced input: naive CD4+ T cells sorted from blood. The cell subset or site tag for this specimen amounts to: CD45RA+ positively selected. The receptor comes from a man younger than 45 in good health. The chain is assembled from TRBV7-2 and TRBJ2-3; 11 bases in the middle match TRBD2. The CDR3 reads CASSLGLAGTDTQYF. Here is the DNA: TGTGCCAGCAGCTTAGGACTAGCGGGAACAGATACGCAGTATTTT.